This T cell receptor (beta chain) originates from a study of T cells in localized non-small cell lung cancer. Notes on the study in general: Heterogeneity within the tumor remains possible, as just one region underwent sequencing. Researchers found a median around 50 of the top 100 tumor clones in adjacent lung. Compared with tumor, uninvolved adjacent lung displayed greater T cell clonality, ranking highest overall.

The assay was immunoSEQ multiplex PCR, and TCRdb's table has in-frame clones only and misses some. The sample includes around 3,000 clones, about 25% seen only once; the top ten take roughly 8.6%. Trimming removed 0 bases at V and 0 bases at J, with 9 bases between. Germline CDR1 and CDR2: LNHNV and YYDKDF (reference sequence). This CDR3 comprises 17 residues. Worth noting for this clone: Antigen unknown.

The chain couples TRBV15 to TRBJ2-6; no definite D call. This receptor was identified in a male donor at least 60 years old with stage III lung adenocarcinoma. Sequenced material: lung tumor tissue, taken before any cancer treatment. The CDR3 loop is CATSRERGSSGANVLTF. The CDR3 DNA reads as TGTGCCACCAGCAGAGAGCGTGGAAGCTCTGGGGCCAACGTCCTGACTTTC.